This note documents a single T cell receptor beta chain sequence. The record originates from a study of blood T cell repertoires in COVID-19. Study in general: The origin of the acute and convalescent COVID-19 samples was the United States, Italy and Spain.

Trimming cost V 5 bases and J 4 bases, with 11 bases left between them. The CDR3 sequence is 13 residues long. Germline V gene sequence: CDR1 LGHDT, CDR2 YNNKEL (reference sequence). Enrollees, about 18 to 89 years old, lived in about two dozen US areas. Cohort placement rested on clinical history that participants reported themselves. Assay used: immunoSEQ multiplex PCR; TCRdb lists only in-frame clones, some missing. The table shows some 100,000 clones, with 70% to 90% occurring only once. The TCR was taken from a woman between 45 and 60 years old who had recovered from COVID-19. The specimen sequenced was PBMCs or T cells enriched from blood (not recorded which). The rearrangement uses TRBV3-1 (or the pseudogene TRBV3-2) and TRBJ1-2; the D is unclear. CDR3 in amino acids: CASSFRLGYGYTF. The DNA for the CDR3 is TGTGCCAGCAGCTTCAGGTTGGGCTATGGCTACACCTTC.